A single TCR beta chain is shown here with its context. Seattle researchers signed up patients amid active infection and tracked them longitudinally. Per the germline V gene, CDR1 is SGDLS and CDR2 is YYNGEE. Trimming cost V 4 bases and J 0 bases, with 13 bases left between them. This CDR3 has 15 residues. This sample is part of a study of blood T cell repertoires in COVID-19. Study-wide background: Acute and convalescent COVID-19 samples came from the United States, Italy and Spain. The analysed material was cDNA or gDNA that came from T cells, B-cell-depleted T cells, or PBMCs.

How the authors handled the data: Scientists estimated how many nucleated cells there were by amplifying reference gene primers. Clones were read by immunoSEQ multiplex PCR, and TCRdb kept only the in-frame ones, dropping some. V, J and clone size are taken as reported in that table, and D and trimming were inferred from the DNA itself. The sample includes approximately 160,000 clones, about 92% of them seen just once. The sequence came from a woman aged 60 to 75 with COVID-19, enrolled during active disease. Source material: peripheral blood. The chain carries TRBV9 and TRBJ1-2, with a weak D call TRBD1 (5 bases). The CDR3, as DNA: TGTGCCAGCAGCAGTGGACCGGGGGCTAACTATGGCTACACCTTC. Amino acid sequence: CASSSGPGANYGYTF.